This section outlines one T cell receptor (beta chain) sequence together with its context. Antigen unknown. Then a second PCR, running roughly 6 to 12 cycles, was carried out with a sample-barcoded 5' primer and a J-beta primer mix. A tag from a template-switch adaptor with 12 random nucleotides marked each cDNA molecule. TCRdb called the 5' RACE reads again in MiXCR, with one record for every CDR3 protein. The data show about 1.1 million distinct CDR3 sequences, with 35% to 40% seen just once and about 12% held by the top ten. This CDR3 has 13 residues. Trimming removed 4 bases from V and 3 bases from J, with 9 bases in between. The V gene's germline CDR1 is MNHEY and CDR2 SVGAGI. This record belongs to a study of blood T cells in healthy people across ages. Study as a whole: The template switching approach captured approximately one barcoded beta molecule for every two T cells.

Study findings and constraints: Strong correlation was found linking TCR beta diversity to naive T cell percentage. Significant beta diversity loss was already apparent by age approximately 40, declining roughly linearly.

The clonotype was recovered from a man aged 18 to 30 in good health. Sequences were obtained from blood. The V gene is TRBV6-5, the J gene TRBJ1-1; unclear D gene. As DNA, the CDR3 is TGTGCCAGCAGTTCTTCTATCCACACTGAAGCTTTCTTT. This gives the protein CASSSSIHTEAFF.